This T cell receptor beta chain was found in a study of shared clonotypes between healthy human individuals. Study findings and constraints: Represented diversity (both genetic and exposure-history) was limited by the small number of donors. An expected dependence of interdonor clonotype sharing on sequencing depth was noted. With several donors compared, 4% to 5.5% of naive CD4 clonotypes were shared.

In regard to this clone: Its target is not known.

The data were produced by immunoSEQ multiplex PCR, yet TCRdb's version contains in-frame clones alone and is incomplete. In the table there are about 1.1 million clones, approximately 80% of which are singletons. Germline trimming cut 5 bases from V and 5 bases from J; bases unmatched to any gene: 12. Per germline, CDR1 SGHNT and CDR2 YYREEE (reference sequence). The CDR3 is made up of 15 amino acids. V gene TRBV5-4 combines with J gene TRBJ2-7; 8 bases align to TRBD2. This receptor was identified in a young man in good health. Some clones in this sample may be carry-over from other donors' samples. Sequencing input: memory CD4+ T cells from PBMCs. Sample subset: CD45RA-negative fraction. The CDR3 protein is CASRTPGSGSNEQYF. DNA of the CDR3: TGTGCCAGCAGAACCCCGGGAAGCGGGAGTAACGAGCAGTACTTC.